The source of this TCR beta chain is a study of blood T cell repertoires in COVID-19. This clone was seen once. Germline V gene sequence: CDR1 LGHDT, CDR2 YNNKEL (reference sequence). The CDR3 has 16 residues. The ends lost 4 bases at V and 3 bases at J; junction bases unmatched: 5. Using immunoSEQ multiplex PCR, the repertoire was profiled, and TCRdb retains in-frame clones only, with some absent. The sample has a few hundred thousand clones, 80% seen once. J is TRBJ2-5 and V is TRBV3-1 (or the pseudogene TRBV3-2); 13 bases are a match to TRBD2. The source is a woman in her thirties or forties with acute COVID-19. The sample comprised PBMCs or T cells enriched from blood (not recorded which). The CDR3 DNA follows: TGTGCCAGCAGCCCTACTGGACTAGCGGGAGAAGAGACCCAGTACTTC. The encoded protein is CASSPTGLAGEETQYF.